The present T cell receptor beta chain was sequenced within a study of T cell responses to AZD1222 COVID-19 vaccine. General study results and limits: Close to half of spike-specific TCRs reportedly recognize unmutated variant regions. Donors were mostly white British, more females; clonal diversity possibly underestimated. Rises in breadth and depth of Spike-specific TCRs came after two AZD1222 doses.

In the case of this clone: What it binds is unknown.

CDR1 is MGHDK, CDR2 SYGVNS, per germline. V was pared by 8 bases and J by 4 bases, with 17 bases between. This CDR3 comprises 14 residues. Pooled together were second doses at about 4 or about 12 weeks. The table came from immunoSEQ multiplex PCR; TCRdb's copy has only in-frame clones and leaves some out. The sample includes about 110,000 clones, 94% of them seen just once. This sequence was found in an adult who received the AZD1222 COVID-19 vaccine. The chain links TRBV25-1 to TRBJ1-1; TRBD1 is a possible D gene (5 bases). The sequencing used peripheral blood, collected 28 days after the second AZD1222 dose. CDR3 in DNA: TGTGCCAGCGGGACCCATCGGGGCGGCACTGAAGCTTTCTTT. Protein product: CASGTHRGGTEAFF.